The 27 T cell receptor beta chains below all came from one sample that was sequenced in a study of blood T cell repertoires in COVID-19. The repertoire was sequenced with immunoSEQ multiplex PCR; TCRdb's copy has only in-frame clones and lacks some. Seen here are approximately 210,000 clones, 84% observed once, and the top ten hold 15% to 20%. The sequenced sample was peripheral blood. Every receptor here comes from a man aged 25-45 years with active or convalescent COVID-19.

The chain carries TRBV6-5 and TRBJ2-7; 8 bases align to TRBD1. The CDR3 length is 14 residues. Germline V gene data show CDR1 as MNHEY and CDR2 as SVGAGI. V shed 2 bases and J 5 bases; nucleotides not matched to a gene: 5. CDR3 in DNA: TGTGCCAGCAGTTACCGTGGACAGGGCCACGAGCAGTACTTC. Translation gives CASSYRGQGHEQYF.

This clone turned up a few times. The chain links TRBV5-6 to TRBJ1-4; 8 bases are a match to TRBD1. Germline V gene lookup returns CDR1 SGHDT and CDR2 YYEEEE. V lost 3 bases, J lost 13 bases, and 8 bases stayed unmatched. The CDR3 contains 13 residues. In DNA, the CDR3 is TGTGCCAGCAGCTCGGACAGGGCGGGTAGACTGTTTTTT. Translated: CASSSDRAGRLFF.

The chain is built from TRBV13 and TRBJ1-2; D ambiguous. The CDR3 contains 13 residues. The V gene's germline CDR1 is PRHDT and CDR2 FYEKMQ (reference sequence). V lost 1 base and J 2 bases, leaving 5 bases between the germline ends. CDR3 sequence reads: CASSLEQNYGYTF. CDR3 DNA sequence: TGTGCCAGCAGCTTAGAACAGAACTATGGCTACACCTTC.

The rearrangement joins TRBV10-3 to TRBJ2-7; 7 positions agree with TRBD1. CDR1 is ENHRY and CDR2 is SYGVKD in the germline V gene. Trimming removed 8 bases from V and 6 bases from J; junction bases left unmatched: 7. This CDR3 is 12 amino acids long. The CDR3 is CAISRTGAEQYF. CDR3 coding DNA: TGTGCCATCTCTCGGACAGGAGCCGAGCAGTACTTC.

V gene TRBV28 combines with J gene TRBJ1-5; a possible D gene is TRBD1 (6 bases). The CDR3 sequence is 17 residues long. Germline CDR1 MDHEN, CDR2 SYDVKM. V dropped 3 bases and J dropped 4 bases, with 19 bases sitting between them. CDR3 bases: TGTGCCAGCAGTTTGTTAGGACGGGGACACTCGAATCAGCCCCAGCATTTT. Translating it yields CASSLLGRGHSNQPQHF.

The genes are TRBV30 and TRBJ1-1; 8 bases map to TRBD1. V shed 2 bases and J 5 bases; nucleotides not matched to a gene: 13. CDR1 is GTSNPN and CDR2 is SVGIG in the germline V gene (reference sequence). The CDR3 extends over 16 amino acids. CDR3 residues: CAWSLLGAGGRTEAFF. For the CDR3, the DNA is TGTGCCTGGAGTCTATTAGGCGCAGGGGGCAGGACTGAAGCTTTCTTT.

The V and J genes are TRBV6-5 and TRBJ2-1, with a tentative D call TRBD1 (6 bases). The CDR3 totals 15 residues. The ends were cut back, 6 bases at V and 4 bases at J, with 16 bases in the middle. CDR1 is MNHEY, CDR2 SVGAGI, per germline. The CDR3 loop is CASRRTRGNYNEQFF. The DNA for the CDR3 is TGTGCCAGCAGACGCACCAGGGGCAATTACAATGAGCAGTTCTTC.

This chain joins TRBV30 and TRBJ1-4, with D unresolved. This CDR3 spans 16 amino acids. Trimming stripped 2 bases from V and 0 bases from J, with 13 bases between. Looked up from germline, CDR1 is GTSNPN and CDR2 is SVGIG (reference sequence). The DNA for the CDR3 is TGTGCCTGGAGTACCTGGCGCGGTGCAACTAATGAAAAACTGTTTTTT. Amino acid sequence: CAWSTWRGATNEKLFF.

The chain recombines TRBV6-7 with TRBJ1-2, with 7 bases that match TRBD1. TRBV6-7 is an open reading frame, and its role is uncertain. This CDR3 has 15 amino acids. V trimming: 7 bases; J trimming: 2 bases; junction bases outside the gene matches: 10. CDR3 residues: CASTPTLGQNYGYTF. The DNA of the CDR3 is TGTGCCAGCACCCCTACCCTGGGACAGAACTATGGCTACACCTTC.

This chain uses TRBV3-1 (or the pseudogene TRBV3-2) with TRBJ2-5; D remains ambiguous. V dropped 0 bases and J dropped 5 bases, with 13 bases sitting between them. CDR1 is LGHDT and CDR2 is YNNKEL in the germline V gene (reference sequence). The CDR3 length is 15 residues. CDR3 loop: CASSQDPQPRETQYF. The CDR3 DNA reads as TGTGCCAGCAGCCAAGACCCGCAACCCCGGGAGACCCAGTACTTC.

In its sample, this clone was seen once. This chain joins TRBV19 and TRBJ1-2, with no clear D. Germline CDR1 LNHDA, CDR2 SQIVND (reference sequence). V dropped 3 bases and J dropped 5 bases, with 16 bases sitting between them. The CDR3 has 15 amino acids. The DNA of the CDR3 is TGTGCCAGTAGTATCGCAACGAGGGATAAGTATGGCTACACCTTC. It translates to CASSIATRDKYGYTF.

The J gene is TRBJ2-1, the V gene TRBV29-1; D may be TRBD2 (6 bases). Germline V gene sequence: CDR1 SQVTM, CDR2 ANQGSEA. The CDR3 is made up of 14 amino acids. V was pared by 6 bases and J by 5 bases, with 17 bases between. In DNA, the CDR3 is TGCAGCGTCGTCGGGGGTAGGAGGAACAATGAGCAGTTCTTC. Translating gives CSVVGGRRNNEQFF.

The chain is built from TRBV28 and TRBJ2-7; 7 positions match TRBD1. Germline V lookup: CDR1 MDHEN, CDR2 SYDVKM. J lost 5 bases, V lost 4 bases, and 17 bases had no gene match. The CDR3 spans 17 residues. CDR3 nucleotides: TGTGCCAGCAGTTCCTGGAGACAGGGCCTTGCTGAAAACGAGCAGTACTTC. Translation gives CASSSWRQGLAENEQYF.

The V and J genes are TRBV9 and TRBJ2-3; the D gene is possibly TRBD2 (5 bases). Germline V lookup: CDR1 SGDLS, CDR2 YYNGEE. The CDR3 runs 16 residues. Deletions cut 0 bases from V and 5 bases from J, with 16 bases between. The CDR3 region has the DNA TGTGCCAGCAGCGTAGTGGCTCGCGGGTCTCTAGATACGCAGTATTTT. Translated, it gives CASSVVARGSLDTQYF.

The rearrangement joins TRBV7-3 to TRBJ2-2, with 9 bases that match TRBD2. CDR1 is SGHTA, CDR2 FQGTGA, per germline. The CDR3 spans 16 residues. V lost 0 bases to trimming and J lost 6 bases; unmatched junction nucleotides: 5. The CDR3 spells CASSLTGSGSPGELFF. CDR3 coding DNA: TGTGCCAGCAGCTTAACGGGTAGCGGGAGCCCCGGGGAGCTGTTTTTT.

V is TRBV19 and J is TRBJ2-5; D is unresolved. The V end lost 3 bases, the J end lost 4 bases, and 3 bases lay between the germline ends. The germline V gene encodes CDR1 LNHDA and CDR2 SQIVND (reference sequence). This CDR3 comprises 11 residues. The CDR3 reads CASSISETQYF. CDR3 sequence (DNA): TGTGCCAGTAGTATCTCAGAGACCCAGTACTTC.

The CDR3 reads CASRRDSADEQYF. For the CDR3, the DNA is TGTGCCAGCAGAAGGGACAGCGCAGACGAGCAGTACTTC. J is TRBJ2-7 and V is TRBV7-8, with 7 bases identical to TRBD1. After removal of 6 bases from V and 5 bases from J, the junction contained 7 bases not matched to a gene. Germline V gene data show CDR1 as SGHVS and CDR2 as FQNEAQ. There are 13 residues in the CDR3.

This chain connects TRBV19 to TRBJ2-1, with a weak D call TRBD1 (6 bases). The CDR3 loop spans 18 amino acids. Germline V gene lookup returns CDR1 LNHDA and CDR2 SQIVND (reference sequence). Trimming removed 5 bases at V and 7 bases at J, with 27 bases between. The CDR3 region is CASSLIHEDSRLKNEQFF. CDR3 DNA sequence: TGTGCCAGTAGTTTAATCCACGAGGACAGCCGATTGAAGAATGAGCAGTTCTTC. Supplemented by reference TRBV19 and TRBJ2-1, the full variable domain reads DGGITQSPKYLFRKEGQNVTLSCEQNLNHDAMYWYRQDPGQGLRLIYYSQIVNDFQKGDIAEGYSVSREKKESFPLTVTSAQKNPTAFYLCASSLIHEDSRLKNEQFFGPGTRLTVL.

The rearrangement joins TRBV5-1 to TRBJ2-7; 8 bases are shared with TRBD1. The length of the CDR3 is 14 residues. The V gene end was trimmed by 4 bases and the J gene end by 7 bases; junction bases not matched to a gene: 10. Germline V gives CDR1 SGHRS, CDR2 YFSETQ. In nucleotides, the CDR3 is TGCGCCAGCAGCCCGGGACAGGCATGGGGTGAGCAGTACTTC. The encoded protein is CASSPGQAWGEQYF.

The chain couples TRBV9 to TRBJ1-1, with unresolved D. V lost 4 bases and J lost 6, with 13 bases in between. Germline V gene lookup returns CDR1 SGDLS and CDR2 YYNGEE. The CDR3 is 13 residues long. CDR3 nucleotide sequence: TGTGCCAGCAGCCCCGGGAGTTGGGCTGAAGCTTTCTTT. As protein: CASSPGSWAEAFF.

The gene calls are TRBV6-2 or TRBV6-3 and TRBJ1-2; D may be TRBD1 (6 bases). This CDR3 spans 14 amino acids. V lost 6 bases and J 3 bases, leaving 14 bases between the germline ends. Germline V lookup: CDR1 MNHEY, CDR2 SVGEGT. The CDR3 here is CASSSNRAHYGYTF. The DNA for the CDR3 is TGTGCCAGCAGCTCTAACAGGGCCCACTATGGCTACACCTTC.

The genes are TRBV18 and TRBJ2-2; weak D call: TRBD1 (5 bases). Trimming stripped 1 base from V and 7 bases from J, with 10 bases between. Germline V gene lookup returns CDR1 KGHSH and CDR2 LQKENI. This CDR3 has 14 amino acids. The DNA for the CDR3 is TGTGCCAGCTCACCACTCCAGACAGACGGGGAGCTGTTTTTT. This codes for CASSPLQTDGELFF.

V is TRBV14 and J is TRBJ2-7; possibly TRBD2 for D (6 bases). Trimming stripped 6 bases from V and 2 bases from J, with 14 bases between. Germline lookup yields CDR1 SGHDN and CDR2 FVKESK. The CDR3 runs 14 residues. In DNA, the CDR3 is TGTGCCAGCAGTCAGGGACTCCGCACCTACGAGCAGTACTTC. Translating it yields CASSQGLRTYEQYF.

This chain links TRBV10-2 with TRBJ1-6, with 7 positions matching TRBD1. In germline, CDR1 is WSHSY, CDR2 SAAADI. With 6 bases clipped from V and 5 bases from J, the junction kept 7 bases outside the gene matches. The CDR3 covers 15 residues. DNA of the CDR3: TGCGCCAGCAGGGACAGGACTAAAGATAATTCACCCCTCCACTTT. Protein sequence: CASRDRTKDNSPLHF.

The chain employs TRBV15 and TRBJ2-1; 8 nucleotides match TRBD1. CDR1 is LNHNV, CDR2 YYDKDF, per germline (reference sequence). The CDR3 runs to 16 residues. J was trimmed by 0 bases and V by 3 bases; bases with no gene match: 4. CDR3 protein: CATSRTGARSYNEQFF. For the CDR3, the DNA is TGTGCCACCAGCAGGACAGGGGCCCGCTCCTACAATGAGCAGTTCTTC.

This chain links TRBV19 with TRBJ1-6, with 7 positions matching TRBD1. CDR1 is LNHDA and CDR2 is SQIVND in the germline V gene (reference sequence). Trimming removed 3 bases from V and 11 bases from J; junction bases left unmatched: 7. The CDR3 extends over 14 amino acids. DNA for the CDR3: TGTGCCAGTAGTATTACAGGGGTAGTTACACCCCTCCACTTT. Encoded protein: CASSITGVVTPLHF.

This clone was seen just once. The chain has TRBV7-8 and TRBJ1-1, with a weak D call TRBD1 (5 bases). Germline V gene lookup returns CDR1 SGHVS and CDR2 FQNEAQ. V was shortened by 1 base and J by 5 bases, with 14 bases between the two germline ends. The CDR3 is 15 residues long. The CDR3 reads CASSLGAWGRTEAFF. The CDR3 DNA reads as TGTGCCAGCAGCTTAGGGGCGTGGGGGAGGACTGAAGCTTTCTTT.